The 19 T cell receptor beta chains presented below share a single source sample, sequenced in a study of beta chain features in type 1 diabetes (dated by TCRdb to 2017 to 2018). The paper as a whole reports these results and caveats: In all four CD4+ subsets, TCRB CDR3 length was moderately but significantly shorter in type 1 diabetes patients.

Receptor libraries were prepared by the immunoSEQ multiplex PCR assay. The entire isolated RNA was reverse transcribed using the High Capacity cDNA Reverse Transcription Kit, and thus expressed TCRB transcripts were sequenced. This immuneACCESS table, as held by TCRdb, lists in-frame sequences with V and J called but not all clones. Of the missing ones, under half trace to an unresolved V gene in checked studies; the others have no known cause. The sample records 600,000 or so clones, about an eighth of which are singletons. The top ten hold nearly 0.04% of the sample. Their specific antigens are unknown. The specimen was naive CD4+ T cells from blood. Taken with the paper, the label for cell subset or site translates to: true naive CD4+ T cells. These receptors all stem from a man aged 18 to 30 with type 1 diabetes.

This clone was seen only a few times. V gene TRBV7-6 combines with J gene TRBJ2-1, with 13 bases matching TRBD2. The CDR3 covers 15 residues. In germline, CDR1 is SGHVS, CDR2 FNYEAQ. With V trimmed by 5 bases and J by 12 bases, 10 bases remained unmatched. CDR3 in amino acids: CASSPSGTSGIGQFF. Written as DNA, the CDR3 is TGTGCCAGCAGCCCGTCCGGGACTAGCGGGATAGGGCAGTTCTTC. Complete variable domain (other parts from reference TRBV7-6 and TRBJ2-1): GAGVSQSPRYKVTKRGQDVALRCDPISGHVSLYWYRQALGQGPEFLTYFNYEAQQDKSGLPNDRFSAERPEGSISTLTIQRTEQRDSAMYRCASSPSGTSGIGQFFGPGTRLTVL.

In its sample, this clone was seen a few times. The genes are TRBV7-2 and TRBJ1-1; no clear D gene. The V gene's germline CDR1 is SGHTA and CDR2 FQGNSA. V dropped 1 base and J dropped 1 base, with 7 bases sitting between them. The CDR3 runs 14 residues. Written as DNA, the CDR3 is TGTGCCAGCAGCTTAGACGTCTCGAACACTGAAGCTTTCTTT. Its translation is CASSLDVSNTEAFF.

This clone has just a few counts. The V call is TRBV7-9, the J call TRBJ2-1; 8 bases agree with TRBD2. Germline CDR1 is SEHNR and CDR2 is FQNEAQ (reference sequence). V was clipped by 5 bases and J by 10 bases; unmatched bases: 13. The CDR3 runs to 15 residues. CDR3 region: CASSPSGGPRGEQFF. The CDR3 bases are TGTGCCAGCAGCCCCTCGGGAGGGCCTAGGGGAGAGCAGTTCTTC.

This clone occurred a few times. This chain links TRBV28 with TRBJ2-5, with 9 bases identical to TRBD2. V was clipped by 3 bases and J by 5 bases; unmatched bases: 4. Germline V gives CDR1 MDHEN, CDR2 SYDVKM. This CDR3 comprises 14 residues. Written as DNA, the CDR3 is TGTGCCAGCAGTTTTAGCGGGGGCGCGGAGACCCAGTACTTC. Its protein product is CASSFSGGAETQYF.

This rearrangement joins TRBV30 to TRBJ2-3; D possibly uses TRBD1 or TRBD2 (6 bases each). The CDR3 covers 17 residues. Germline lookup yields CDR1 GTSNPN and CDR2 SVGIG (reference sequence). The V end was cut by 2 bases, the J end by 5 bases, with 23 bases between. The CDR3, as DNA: TGTGCCTGGAGTTCCCCTGATACAGGGATGCGGGAAGATACGCAGTATTTT. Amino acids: CAWSSPDTGMREDTQYF.

The CDR3 reads CASSVGTRPSTDTQYF. The CDR3 nucleotides are TGTGCCAGTAGTGTCGGGACTAGGCCTAGCACAGATACGCAGTATTTT. This chain joins TRBV19 and TRBJ2-3; TRBD2 matches 8 bases. Germline CDR1 and CDR2: LNHDA and SQIVND (reference sequence). This CDR3 comprises 16 residues. After removal of 5 bases from V and 0 bases from J, the junction contained 7 bases not matched to a gene.

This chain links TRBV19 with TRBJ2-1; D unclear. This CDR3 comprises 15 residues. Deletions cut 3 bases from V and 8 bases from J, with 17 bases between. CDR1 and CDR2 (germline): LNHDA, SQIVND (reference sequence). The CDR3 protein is CASSIRAPRSHEQFF. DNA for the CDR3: TGTGCCAGTAGTATCCGGGCCCCCCGAAGCCATGAGCAGTTCTTC.

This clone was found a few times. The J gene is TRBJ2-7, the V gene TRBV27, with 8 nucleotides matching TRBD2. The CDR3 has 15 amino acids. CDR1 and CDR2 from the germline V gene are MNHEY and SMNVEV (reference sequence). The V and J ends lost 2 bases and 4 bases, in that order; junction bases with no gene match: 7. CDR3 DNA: TGTGCCAGCAGTTTACGTTCCAGCGGGGGATACGAGCAGTACTTC. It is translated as CASSLRSSGGYEQYF.

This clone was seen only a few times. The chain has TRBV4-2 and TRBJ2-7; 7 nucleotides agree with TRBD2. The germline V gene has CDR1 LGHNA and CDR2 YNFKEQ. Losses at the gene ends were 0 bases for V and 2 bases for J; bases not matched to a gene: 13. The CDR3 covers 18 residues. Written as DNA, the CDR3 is TGTGCCAGCAGCCAAGATGCCCCGAGGGACTATCCTACCTACGAGCAGTACTTC. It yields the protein CASSQDAPRDYPTYEQYF.

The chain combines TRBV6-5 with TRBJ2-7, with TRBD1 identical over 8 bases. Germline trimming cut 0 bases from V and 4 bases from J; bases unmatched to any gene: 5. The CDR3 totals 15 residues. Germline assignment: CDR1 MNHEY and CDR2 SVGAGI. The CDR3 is CASSYSTGARYEQYF. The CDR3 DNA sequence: TGTGCCAGCAGTTACTCGACAGGGGCCAGGTACGAGCAGTACTTC.

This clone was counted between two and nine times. CDR3 sequence: CATSDRGAQPQHF. The CDR3 DNA follows: TGTGCCACGTCGGACAGGGGAGCTCAGCCCCAGCATTTT. The V gene is TRBV19, the J gene TRBJ1-5, with 9 bases identical to TRBD1. The CDR3 covers 13 residues. The V segment lost 10 bases and the J segment 6 bases; nucleotides outside the gene matches: 7. In germline, CDR1 is LNHDA, CDR2 SQIVND (reference sequence). The variable domain in full, completed from reference TRBV19 and TRBJ1-5, reads DGGITQSPKYLFRKEGQNVTLSCEQNLNHDAMYWYRQDPGQGLRLIYYSQIVNDFQKGDIAEGYSVSREKKESFPLTVTSAQKNPTAFYLCATSDRGAQPQHFGDGTRLSIL.

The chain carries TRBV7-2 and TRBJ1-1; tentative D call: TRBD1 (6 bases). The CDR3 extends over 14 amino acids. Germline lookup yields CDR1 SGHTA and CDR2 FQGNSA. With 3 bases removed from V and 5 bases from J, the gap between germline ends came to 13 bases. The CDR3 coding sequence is TGTGCCAGCAGCTTGGGGGCTAGTCGGACTGAAGCTTTCTTT. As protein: CASSLGASRTEAFF.

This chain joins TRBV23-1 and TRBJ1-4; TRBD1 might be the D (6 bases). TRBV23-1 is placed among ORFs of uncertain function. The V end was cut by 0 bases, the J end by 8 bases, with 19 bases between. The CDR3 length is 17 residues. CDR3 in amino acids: CASSQSRVGQGQEKLFF. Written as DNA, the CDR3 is TGCGCCAGCAGTCAATCGCGGGTTGGGCAGGGGCAAGAAAAACTGTTTTTT.

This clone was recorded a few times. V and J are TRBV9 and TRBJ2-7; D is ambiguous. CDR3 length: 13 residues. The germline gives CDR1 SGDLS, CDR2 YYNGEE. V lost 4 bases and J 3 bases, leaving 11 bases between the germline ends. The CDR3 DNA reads TGTGCCAGCAGCTCCAGACCGGACTACGAGCAGTACTTC. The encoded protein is CASSSRPDYEQYF.

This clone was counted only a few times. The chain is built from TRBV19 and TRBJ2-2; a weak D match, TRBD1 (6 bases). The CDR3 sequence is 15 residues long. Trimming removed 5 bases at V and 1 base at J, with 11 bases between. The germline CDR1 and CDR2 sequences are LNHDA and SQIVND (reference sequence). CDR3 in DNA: TGTGCCAGTAGTCTAGGGACACTGAACACCGGGGAGCTGTTTTTT. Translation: CASSLGTLNTGELFF.

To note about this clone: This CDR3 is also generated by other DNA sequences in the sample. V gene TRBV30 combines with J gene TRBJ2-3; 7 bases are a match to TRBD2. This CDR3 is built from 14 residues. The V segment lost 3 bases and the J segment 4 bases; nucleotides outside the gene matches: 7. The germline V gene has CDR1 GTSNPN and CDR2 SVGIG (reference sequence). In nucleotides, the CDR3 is TGTGCCTGGAGCGCCGGTGGGGGGGCAGATACGCAGTATTTT. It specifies CAWSAGGGADTQYF.

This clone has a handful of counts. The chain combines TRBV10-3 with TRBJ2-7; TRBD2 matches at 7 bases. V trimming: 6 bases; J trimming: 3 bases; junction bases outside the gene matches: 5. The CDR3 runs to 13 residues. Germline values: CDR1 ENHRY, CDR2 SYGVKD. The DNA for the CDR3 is TGTGCCATCAGAAGGACTAGGGACTACGAGCAGTACTTC. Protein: CAIRRTRDYEQYF.

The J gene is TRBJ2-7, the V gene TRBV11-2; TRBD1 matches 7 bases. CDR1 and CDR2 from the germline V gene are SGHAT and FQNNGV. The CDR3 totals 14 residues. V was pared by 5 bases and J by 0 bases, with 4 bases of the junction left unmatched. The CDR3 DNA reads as TGTGCCAGCAGCACCCGGGACAGCTCCTACGAGCAGTACTTC. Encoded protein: CASSTRDSSYEQYF. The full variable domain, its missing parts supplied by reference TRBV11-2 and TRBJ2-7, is EAGVAQSPRYKIIEKRQSVAFWCNPISGHATLYWYQQILGQGPKLLIQFQNNGVVDDSQLPKDRFSAERLKGVDSTLKIQPAKLEDSAVYLCASSTRDSSYEQYFGPGTRLTVT.

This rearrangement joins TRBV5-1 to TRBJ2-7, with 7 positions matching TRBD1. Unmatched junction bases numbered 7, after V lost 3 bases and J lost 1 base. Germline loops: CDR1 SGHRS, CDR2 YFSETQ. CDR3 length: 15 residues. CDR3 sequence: CASSSGTAISYEQYF. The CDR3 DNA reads TGCGCCAGCAGCTCCGGGACAGCCATTTCCTACGAGCAGTACTTC. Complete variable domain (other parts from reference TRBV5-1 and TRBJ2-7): KAGVTQTPRYLIKTRGQQVTLSCSPISGHRSVSWYQQTPGQGLQFLFEYFSETQRNKGNFPGRFSGRQFSNSRSEMNVSTLELGDSALYLCASSSGTAISYEQYFGPGTRLTVT.